These 26 T cell receptor beta chains share one sample of origin, sequenced in a study of OX40 agonist ivuxolimab in advanced cancers. The table came from immunoSEQ multiplex PCR; TCRdb's copy has only in-frame clones and leaves some out. The data show roughly 66,000 clones, around four fifths seen once. The sequenced sample was CD4+ or CD8+ T cells sorted from blood, obtained in a trial of the OX40 agonist ivuxolimab. All receptors come from an adult with an advanced solid tumor such as melanoma, head and neck, liver or kidney cancer.

V and J are TRBV15 and TRBJ2-3; the D call may be TRBD1 or TRBD2 (5 bases each). The CDR3 has 13 residues. The V gene lost 7 bases and the J gene lost 1 base, with 9 bases spanning the gap. Germline CDR1 and CDR2: LNHNV and YYDKDF (reference sequence). CDR3 DNA sequence: TGTGCCACCAAGGTGGGGGGCACAGATACGCAGTATTTT. Protein sequence: CATKVGGTDTQYF.

The chain employs TRBV5-6 and TRBJ1-4; D is possibly TRBD1 (5 bases). Germline V gene data show CDR1 as SGHDT and CDR2 as YYEEEE. The CDR3 has 14 residues. With 1 base removed from V and 5 bases from J, the gap between germline ends came to 9 bases. This chain's CDR3 is CASSLTGANEKLFF. In DNA form, the CDR3 reads TGTGCCAGCAGCTTGACAGGCGCCAATGAAAAACTGTTTTTT.

The chain couples TRBV7-6 to TRBJ2-3, with 7 bases that match TRBD1. The germline CDR1 and CDR2 sequences are SGHVS and FNYEAQ. Trimming took 5 bases from V and 2 from J; bases not matched to a gene: 10. There are 16 residues in the CDR3. The DNA of the CDR3 is TGTGCCAGCAGCGGGCGGACAGGCGAATACACAGATACGCAGTATTTT. Protein product: CASSGRTGEYTDTQYF.

The V and J genes are TRBV6-5 and TRBJ2-1; D gene ambiguous. Trimming removed 2 bases at V and 1 base at J, with 9 bases between. The CDR3 totals 15 residues. The germline CDR1 and CDR2 sequences are MNHEY and SVGAGI. CDR3 protein: CASSYEGPSYNEQFF. CDR3 DNA sequence: TGTGCCAGCAGTTACGAAGGACCATCCTACAATGAGCAGTTCTTC.

The V and J genes are TRBV5-4 and TRBJ2-1; D possibly corresponds to TRBD1 (5 bases). Between the trimmed V and J ends, which lost 3 bases and 6 bases, there was a span of 19 bases. Germline V gives CDR1 SGHNT, CDR2 YYREEE (reference sequence). This CDR3 spans 16 amino acids. CDR3 region: CASSSSAINGANEQFF. The DNA for the CDR3 is TGTGCCAGCAGCTCCTCCGCAATCAATGGGGCCAATGAGCAGTTCTTC.

The chain links TRBV7-3 to TRBJ2-1, with 8 positions matching TRBD2. The CDR3 totals 16 residues. Per germline, CDR1 SGHTA and CDR2 FQGTGA. Losses at the gene ends were 4 bases for V and 6 bases for J; bases not matched to a gene: 11. CDR3 protein: CASSSSGAGEGNEQFF. The DNA for the CDR3 is TGTGCCAGCAGCTCCTCCGGAGCGGGAGAGGGCAATGAGCAGTTCTTC.

DNA of the CDR3: TGTGCCAGCACCCCCGCGTTGGGCGTCTACGAGCAGTACTTC. Its translation: CASTPALGVYEQYF. This chain connects TRBV7-2 to TRBJ2-7; no clear D gene. Germline CDR1 and CDR2: SGHTA and FQGNSA. The V and J ends lost 7 bases and 3 bases respectively, with 16 bases between them. This CDR3 spans 14 amino acids. Combining the CDR3 with reference TRBV7-2 and TRBJ2-7 gives the whole variable domain GAGVSQSPSNKVTEKGKDVELRCDPISGHTALYWYRQSLGQGLEFLIYFQGNSAPDKSGLPSDRFSAERTGGSVSTLTIQRTQQEDSAVYLCASTPALGVYEQYFGPGTRLTVT.

The table lists this clone with a few counts. The chain combines TRBV5-1 with TRBJ1-5, with TRBD1 identical over 10 bases. CDR1 SGHRS and CDR2 YFSETQ come from the germline V gene. The CDR3 loop spans 18 amino acids. J gave up 0 bases and V 2 bases, and 8 bases lay outside the gene matches. Written as DNA, the CDR3 is TGCGCCAGCAGCTTCCCGGGACAGGGGTTCGATAGCAATCAGCCCCAGCATTTT. It codes for CASSFPGQGFDSNQPQHF.

V usage is TRBV6-1 and J usage is TRBJ2-2; no definite D call. CDR3 length: 16 residues. V gave up 4 bases and J gave up 0 bases, with 12 bases separating them. Per germline, CDR1 MNHNS and CDR2 SASEGT. This chain's CDR3 is CASSVVQSTNTGELFF. CDR3 DNA: TGTGCCAGCAGTGTAGTCCAGAGTACGAACACCGGGGAGCTGTTTTTT.

The chain combines TRBV5-4 with TRBJ2-7; TRBD2 matches 8 bases. From germline, CDR1 is SGHNT and CDR2 YYREEE (reference sequence). The V and J ends lost 2 bases and 6 bases, in that order; junction bases with no gene match: 7. The CDR3 runs to 14 residues. The DNA of the CDR3 is TGTGCCAGCAGCTTAACGGGAGGGCCGGTCGAGCAGTACTTC. This gives the protein CASSLTGGPVEQYF.

V is TRBV18 and J is TRBJ2-7; a weak D match, TRBD2 (5 bases). Between the trimmed V and J ends, which lost 0 bases and 5 bases, there was a span of 8 bases. The CDR3 covers 13 residues. Germline V lookup: CDR1 KGHSH, CDR2 LQKENI. CDR3 in amino acids: CASSPPAEDEQYF. CDR3 in DNA: TGTGCCAGCTCACCACCGGCGGAGGACGAGCAGTACTTC.

In this sample, this clone turned up once. V usage is TRBV5-1 and J usage is TRBJ2-7, with D possibly being TRBD1 (5 bases). V was cut by 1 base and J by 2 bases, with 10 bases left in between. This CDR3 has 14 residues. CDR1 is SGHRS, CDR2 YFSETQ, per germline. Here the CDR3 reads CASSLHLGAYEQYF. The CDR3 DNA reads TGCGCCAGCAGCTTGCACCTAGGGGCCTACGAGCAGTACTTC. The complete variable domain, with remaining parts taken from reference TRBV5-1 and TRBJ2-7, reads KAGVTQTPRYLIKTRGQQVTLSCSPISGHRSVSWYQQTPGQGLQFLFEYFSETQRNKGNFPGRFSGRQFSNSRSEMNVSTLELGDSALYLCASSLHLGAYEQYFGPGTRLTVT.

The V call is TRBV7-9, the J call TRBJ2-3; 9 bases are a match to TRBD2. The CDR3 totals 17 residues. With V trimmed by 5 bases and J by 2 bases, 11 bases remained unmatched. In germline, CDR1 is SEHNR, CDR2 FQNEAQ (reference sequence). CDR3 DNA: TGTGCCAGCAGCAAAAGGATTGGACTAGCGAACACAGATACGCAGTATTTT. Protein product: CASSKRIGLANTDTQYF. The full variable domain, rest sourced from reference TRBV7-9 and TRBJ2-3, is DTGVSQNPRHKITKRGQNVTFRCDPISEHNRLYWYRQTLGQGPEFLTYFQNEAQLEKSRLLSDRFSAERPKGSFSTLEIQRTEQGDSAMYLCASSKRIGLANTDTQYFGPGTRLTVL.

Relative to its sample, this clone is medium-sized (0.01 to 0.1%). The rearrangement joins TRBV2 to TRBJ2-7; TRBD2 might be the D (6 bases). V shed 6 bases and J shed 7 bases, with 16 bases lying between them. The CDR3 spans 13 residues. CDR1 is SNHLY, CDR2 FYNNEI, per germline. CDR3 nucleotides: TGTGCCAGCAGGGAGGGGATCTTAGGGGAGCAGTACTTC. This gives the protein CASREGILGEQYF.

The CDR3: CASSFYPSGRDYNEQFF. The CDR3 bases are TGCGCCAGCAGCTTTTACCCGAGCGGGAGGGACTACAATGAGCAGTTCTTC. V usage is TRBV5-1 and J usage is TRBJ2-1, with 10 bases lining up with TRBD2. This CDR3 comprises 17 residues. V trimming: 2 bases; J trimming: 3 bases; junction bases outside the gene matches: 8. Looked up from germline, CDR1 is SGHRS and CDR2 is YFSETQ. Full variable domain (remainder filled in from reference TRBV5-1 and TRBJ2-1): KAGVTQTPRYLIKTRGQQVTLSCSPISGHRSVSWYQQTPGQGLQFLFEYFSETQRNKGNFPGRFSGRQFSNSRSEMNVSTLELGDSALYLCASSFYPSGRDYNEQFFGPGTRLTVL.

The rearrangement links TRBV19 to TRBJ1-1, with a possible D match to TRBD1 (6 bases). Germline CDR1 LNHDA, CDR2 SQIVND (reference sequence). The length of the CDR3 is 16 residues. V shed 3 bases and J shed 0 bases, with 14 bases lying between them. The CDR3 region has the DNA TGTGCCAGTAGTATTCGGGCCGGACAGCTGAACACTGAAGCTTTCTTT. This translates into CASSIRAGQLNTEAFF.

This clone was observed once. The chain joins TRBV2 to TRBJ1-3; possibly TRBD1 for D (5 bases). The V gene's germline CDR1 is SNHLY and CDR2 FYNNEI. V shed 7 bases and J shed 4 bases, with 17 bases lying between them. CDR3 length: 15 residues. The CDR3 protein is CASIEQVLAGNTIYF. The CDR3 DNA is TGTGCCAGCATCGAACAGGTGCTGGCGGGAAACACCATATATTTT. Based on the CDR3 plus reference TRBV2 and TRBJ1-3, the full variable domain is EPEVTQTPSHQVTQMGQEVILRCVPISNHLYFYWYRQILGQKVEFLVSFYNNEISEKSEIFDDQFSVERPDGSNFTLKIRSTKLEDSAMYFCASIEQVLAGNTIYFGEGSWLTVV.

The V call is TRBV19, the J call TRBJ2-2, with TRBD1 matching over 7 bases. V was pared by 8 bases and J by 7 bases, with 19 bases of the junction left unmatched. The CDR3 sequence is 17 residues long. Germline CDR1 is LNHDA and CDR2 is SQIVND (reference sequence). DNA for the CDR3: TGTGCCAGTCTCCCTGAGGGTACAGGGGTGAGCATCGGGGAGCTGTTTTTT. It codes for CASLPEGTGVSIGELFF.

The V gene is TRBV7-8, the J gene TRBJ1-2; TRBD1 agrees at 8 bases. The CDR3 length is 15 residues. From germline, CDR1 is SGHVS and CDR2 FQNEAQ. V was clipped by 5 bases and J by 8 bases; unmatched bases: 13. CDR3 sequence reads: CASSPSGQGAEGYTF. The CDR3 DNA sequence: TGTGCCAGCAGCCCAAGTGGCCAGGGGGCGGAAGGCTACACCTTC.

This chain connects TRBV7-9 to TRBJ2-7; tentatively, D is TRBD1 (6 bases). The germline CDR1 and CDR2 sequences are SEHNR and FQNEAQ (reference sequence). The CDR3 covers 15 residues. V lost 4 bases, J lost 1 base, and 14 bases lay in between. DNA of the CDR3: TGTGCCAGCAGCTCCGTTCCACAGGGTTCCTACGAGCAGTACTTC. Translated: CASSSVPQGSYEQYF.

This sequence joins TRBV12-5 and TRBJ2-1, with 8 positions matching TRBD2. The germline V gene encodes CDR1 LGHNT and CDR2 FRNRAP. Trimming at V came to 6 bases and at J to 6 bases, leaving 4 bases not matched to a gene. The length of the CDR3 is 13 residues. The CDR3 DNA follows: TGTGCTAGTGGCCCGGGGACTAGCAATGAGCAGTTCTTC. Translating it yields CASGPGTSNEQFF.

The chain carries TRBV7-2 and TRBJ2-5, with 7 bases aligning to TRBD1. The CDR3 spans 16 residues. Trimming cost V 5 bases and J 2 bases; bases outside gene matches: 11. The germline V gene encodes CDR1 SGHTA and CDR2 FQGNSA. CDR3 DNA sequence: TGTGCCAGCAGCCTTGGGACAGTCAGTATTCAAGAGACCCAGTACTTC. Its translation is CASSLGTVSIQETQYF.

The CDR3 spells CASSFSGNTEAFF. The CDR3, as DNA: TGCGCCAGCAGCTTCTCGGGGAACACTGAAGCTTTCTTT. This chain uses TRBV5-1 with TRBJ1-1; D gene ambiguous. Germline V gives CDR1 SGHRS, CDR2 YFSETQ. The CDR3 loop spans 13 amino acids. Trimming took off 2 bases at V and 1 base at J, with 6 bases between the two ends.

The chain carries TRBV6-5 and TRBJ2-7; D unclear. Trimming took off 0 bases at V and 7 bases at J, with 4 bases between the two ends. This CDR3 has 11 residues. Germline-derived CDR1 and CDR2 are MNHEY and SVGAGI. The CDR3 nucleotides read TGTGCCAGCAGTTACTCGGGTGAGCAGTACTTC. It translates to CASSYSGEQYF.

The V and J genes are TRBV19 and TRBJ2-2; no clear D gene. Per germline, CDR1 LNHDA and CDR2 SQIVND (reference sequence). The CDR3 is 13 residues long. The V and J ends lost 7 bases and 6 bases respectively, with 12 bases between them. The CDR3 spells CASKVLAPGELFF. CDR3 in DNA: TGTGCCAGTAAGGTCCTCGCCCCCGGGGAGCTGTTTTTT.

The V call is TRBV14, the J call TRBJ1-2; D gene unclear. This CDR3 has 17 residues. The germline V gene encodes CDR1 SGHDN and CDR2 FVKESK. V was pared by 0 bases and J by 0 bases, with 14 bases between. CDR3 in amino acids: CASSQDAIAASNYGYTF. The CDR3 coding sequence is TGTGCCAGCAGCCAAGATGCGATAGCCGCATCTAACTATGGCTACACCTTC.